Shown below are 18 T cell receptor beta chains from a single sample sequenced in a study of tumor-infiltrating lymphocytes in primary liver carcinoma. RNA was extracted from whole blood without cell sorting, alongside germline DNA. With around 490 ng total RNA as template and a constant-region primer, TCR beta cDNA was made. Construction of TCR beta libraries relied on three successive nested multiplex PCR rounds employing slightly modified ARM-PCR. TRBV1-TRBV30 forward primers paired with a C-beta reverse primer drove the first two PCR rounds, around 10 cycles each. TCRdb recomputed calls from the multiplex PCR reads with MiXCR, one row per CDR3 protein. The sample lists about 350,000 distinct CDR3 sequences; 65% were seen once. Material: peripheral blood. These receptors originate from a middle-aged man with primary liver carcinoma and hepatitis B virus infection.

This rearrangement joins TRBV5-6 to TRBJ2-2; TRBD1 matches 10 bases. CDR1 SGHDT and CDR2 YYEEEE come from the germline V gene. V lost 5 bases and J lost 5; bases outside the gene matches: 12. The CDR3 is 17 residues long. CDR3 sequence: CASSRGTGVRRTGELFF. CDR3 sequence (DNA): TGTGCCAGCAGTAGAGGGACAGGGGTGCGGCGGACCGGGGAGCTGTTTTTT.

The rearrangement links TRBV28 to TRBJ2-1; D might be TRBD1 (5 bases). Trimming removed 3 bases from V and 4 bases from J, with 19 bases in between. Germline-derived CDR1 and CDR2 are MDHEN and SYDVKM. The CDR3 extends over 17 amino acids. The CDR3: CASSFPTAGAPYNEQFF. In DNA form, the CDR3 reads TGTGCCAGCAGTTTCCCGACAGCAGGCGCCCCTTACAATGAGCAGTTCTTC. Supplemented by reference TRBV28 and TRBJ2-1, the full variable domain reads DVKVTQSSRYLVKRTGEKVFLECVQDMDHENMFWYRQDPGLGLRLIYFSYDVKMKEKGDIPEGYSVSREKKERFSLILESASTNQTSMYLCASSFPTAGAPYNEQFFGPGTRLTVL.

The chain is built from TRBV29-1 and TRBJ2-1, with 11 bases identical to TRBD2. V lost 3 bases to trimming and J lost 3 bases; unmatched junction nucleotides: 4. This CDR3 has 15 amino acids. In germline, CDR1 is SQVTM, CDR2 ANQGSEA. As DNA, the CDR3 is TGCAGCGTTGAGTCACTAGCGGGGGTCTACAATGAGCAGTTCTTC. It codes for CSVESLAGVYNEQFF.

This chain connects TRBV10-2 to TRBJ1-4; no definite D call. The V end lost 5 bases, the J end lost 4 bases, and 2 bases lay between the germline ends. Germline assignment: CDR1 WSHSY and CDR2 SAAADI. The CDR3 is made up of 11 amino acids. CDR3: CASSRNEKLFF. CDR3 nucleotide sequence: TGCGCCAGCAGTCGTAATGAAAAACTGTTTTTT.

In regard to this clonotype: Mismatch with germline at one junction end may stem from a read error. V usage is TRBV6-2 or TRBV6-3 and J usage is TRBJ2-5, with D perhaps TRBD1 (6 bases). CDR1 MNHEY and CDR2 SVGEGT come from the germline V gene. CDR3 length: 13 residues. CDR3 in amino acids: CDSSSFQGETQYF. DNA of the CDR3: TGTGACAGCAGCTCTTTCCAGGGGGAGACCCAGTACTTC.

A remark on this clonotype: One base away lies a much larger clone, so this may be a sequencing read error. The rearrangement links TRBV29-1 to TRBJ2-3, with 8 positions matching TRBD2. CDR3 size: 12 residues. Germline V gene sequence: CDR1 SQVTM, CDR2 ANQGSEA. V trimming: 7 bases; J trimming: 5 bases; junction bases outside the gene matches: 5. CDR3 sequence: CSGGAGVDTQYF. CDR3 sequence (DNA): TGCAGCGGAGGAGCGGGAGTAGATACGCAGTATTTT.

This clonotype was observed at least ten times. This sequence joins TRBV4-3 and TRBJ2-3; 7 bases are shared with TRBD2. The CDR3 has 14 amino acids. Germline assignment: CDR1 LGHNA and CDR2 YSLEER. The V and J ends lost 1 base and 3 bases, in that order; junction bases with no gene match: 1. The CDR3 DNA follows: TGCGCCAGCAGCCAAGCGGGAGGAACAGATACGCAGTATTTT. It is translated as CASSQAGGTDTQYF.

On this clonotype: The germline gene is not matched at one end of the junction; a read error may be the cause. The rearrangement uses TRBV11-2 and TRBJ2-7, with D unclear. The CDR3 contains 13 residues. Germline V gives CDR1 SGHAT, CDR2 FQNNGV. As DNA, the CDR3 is TGTGCCAGCACCCGGATAGAAAGCTACGAGCAATACTTC. It encodes CASTRIESYEQYF.

The rearrangement joins TRBV29-1 to TRBJ2-1; no clear D gene. The CDR3 length is 14 residues. The V end lost 1 base, the J end lost 2 bases, and 9 bases lay between the germline ends. Per germline, CDR1 SQVTM and CDR2 ANQGSEA. CDR3 residues: CSVEVGWAYNEQFF. The CDR3, as DNA: TGCAGCGTTGAAGTGGGGTGGGCCTACAATGAGCAGTTCTTC.

For this clonotype: A much larger clone lies one base from this, so it may be a read error. The chain has TRBV4-1 and TRBJ1-4, with no clear D. Per germline, CDR1 MGHRA and CDR2 YSYEKL. The CDR3 runs to 14 residues. With 7 bases removed from V and 6 bases from J, the gap between germline ends came to 15 bases. The CDR3 DNA reads TGCGCCAGCACCGCACGACGGGCCGATGAAAAACTGTTTTTT. The encoded protein is CASTARRADEKLFF.

As regards this clonotype: Without the conserved terminal phenylalanine or tryptophan, this CDR3 likely stems from a read error. The chain carries TRBV9 and TRBJ1-5; D is unresolved. CDR3 size: 13 residues. V lost 0 bases and J lost 4, with 5 bases in between. The V gene's germline CDR1 is SGDLS and CDR2 YYNGEE. CDR3 DNA: TGTGCCAGCAGCGTAGAGGAAAATCAGCCCCAGCATTTA. It codes for CASSVEENQPQHL.

The J gene is TRBJ2-3, the V gene TRBV5-4; weak D call: TRBD2 (7 bases). The CDR3 sequence is 15 residues long. Trimming took 3 bases from V and 7 from J, leaving 18 bases between them. Germline values: CDR1 SGHNT, CDR2 YYREEE (reference sequence). The chain's CDR3 is CASSWGLKGGNTQYF. The CDR3 nucleotides are TGTGCCAGCAGCTGGGGACTAAAGGGGGGAAATACGCAGTATTTT.

This clonotype was detected once. This may come from a read error, since a much larger clone is one base off. The chain combines TRBV4-1 with TRBJ2-1, with TRBD1 matching 12 bases. Germline CDR1 reads MGHRA; CDR2 reads YSYEKL. This CDR3 region has 15 residues. The CDR3 protein is CASSQGTGGNNEQSF. CDR3 bases: TGCGCCAGCAGCCAGGGGACAGGGGGCAACAATGAGCAGTCCTTC.

Note on this clonotype: The junction and the germline gene differ at one end; a read error may be behind it. The chain combines TRBV11-2 with TRBJ2-7; possible D gene TRBD2, 5 bases. This CDR3 has 16 residues. Germline assignment: CDR1 SGHAT and CDR2 FQNNGV. The CDR3 DNA sequence: TGTCCCAGCAGCTTAGGGCAAACTAGTGGGAGCTACGAGCAGTACTTC. Amino acid sequence: CPSSLGQTSGSYEQYF. The variable domain in full, completed from reference TRBV11-2 and TRBJ2-7, reads EAGVAQSPRYKIIEKRQSVAFWCNPISGHATLYWYQQILGQGPKLLIQFQNNGVVDDSQLPKDRFSAERLKGVDSTLKIQPAKLEDSAVYLCPSSLGQTSGSYEQYFGPGTRLTVT.

As regards this clonotype: A much more abundant neighbour one base away suggests this may be a read error. The V call is TRBV6-2 or TRBV6-3, the J call TRBJ1-1; 9 bases align to TRBD1. CDR1 is MNHEY and CDR2 is SVGEGT in the germline V gene. The CDR3 spans 15 residues. CDR3 sequence (DNA): TGTGCCAGCAGTTACCTCGGACAGGGGAGCACTGGAGCTTTCTTT. It codes for CASSYLGQGSTGAFF.

This clonotype was seen ten or more times. The genes are TRBV29-1 and TRBJ1-1; TRBD1 agrees at 9 bases. V lost 7 bases to trimming and J lost 4 bases; unmatched junction nucleotides: 4. This CDR3 region has 12 residues. Germline V CDR1 and CDR2: SQVTM, ANQGSEA. The CDR3 coding sequence is TGCAGCGAGGACAGGGGCCGCACTGAAGCTTTCTTT. Translated, it gives CSEDRGRTEAFF. The variable domain in full, completed from reference TRBV29-1 and TRBJ1-1, reads SAVISQKPSRDICQRGTSLTIQCQVDSQVTMMFWYRQQPGQSLTLIATANQGSEATYESGFVIDKFPISRPNLTFSTLTVSNMSPEDSSIYLCSEDRGRTEAFFGQGTRLTVV.

Regarding this clonotype: A much larger clone lies one base from this, so it may be a read error. The chain employs TRBV6-1 and TRBJ2-2; D ambiguous. The V end was cut by 3 bases, the J end by 14 bases, with 7 bases between. Germline-derived CDR1 and CDR2 are MNHNS and SASEGT. The CDR3 loop spans 10 amino acids. The CDR3 DNA follows: TGTGCCAGCAGTGAGAGGAGTCTGTTTTTT. Translated: CASSERSLFF.

About this clonotype itself: A much larger clone lies a single base off, so this may be a read error. This sequence joins TRBV5-5 and TRBJ1-4; D perhaps matches TRBD1 (5 bases). The CDR3 runs 14 residues. Per the germline V gene, CDR1 is SGHKS and CDR2 is YYEKEE (reference sequence). As DNA, the CDR3 is TGTACCAGCAACCTCGGGGGGGTTGACGAAAAACTGTTTTTT. Its protein is CTSNLGGVDEKLFF.